This T cell receptor (beta chain) was captured in a study of shared clonotypes between healthy human individuals. The naive CD8 subset, CD45RO-negative cells positively selected for CCR7, excluded terminally differentiated effector memory CD45RA+ cells. Study findings and constraints: Sequencing depth was expected to influence donor clonotype sharing.

Original analysis: ImmunoSEQ gave junction-only sequences without quality scores, so filtering differed. Sequenced by immunoSEQ multiplex PCR; TCRdb stores in-frame clones only, minus some. V, J and clone size are taken as reported in that table, and D and trimming were inferred from the DNA itself. The sample holds under 2,000,000 clones, roughly 95% seen once. As regards this clone: Antigen unknown.

The clonotype was recovered from a man between 18 and 29 years old in good health. What was sequenced was naive CD8+ T cells sorted from blood.

The CDR3: CASSYGIPYEQYF. The CDR3 bases are TGTGCCAGCAGTTACGGTATACCCTACGAGCAGTACTTC. V is TRBV6-5 and J is TRBJ2-7; D uncertain. The CDR3 has 13 residues. The germline V gene encodes CDR1 MNHEY and CDR2 SVGAGI. Trimming removed 2 bases from V and 2 bases from J, with 7 bases in between.